The T cell receptor (beta chain) described here comes from a study of shared clonotypes between healthy human individuals. Study at large: With ages of 18 to 49, the donors were a couple of women and three men. CD4 naive and memory got three plates each, CD8 naive two, CD8 memory one.

CDR1 is SGHRS, CDR2 YFSETQ, per germline. The V and J ends lost 3 bases and 4 bases, in that order; junction bases with no gene match: 4. This CDR3 has 15 amino acids. Clones were read by immunoSEQ multiplex PCR, and TCRdb kept only the in-frame ones, dropping some. The sample has roughly 1,000,000 clones, roughly 74% seen once. This clone came up a few times. The chain carries TRBV5-1 and TRBJ2-5, with TRBD2 matching 12 bases. The source material was memory CD4+ T cells from PBMCs. Subset here: CD45RA-negative fraction. This sequence was found in a man in his late teens or twenties in good health. Some clones in this sample may be carry-over from other donors' samples. The CDR3 nucleotides read TGCGCCAGCAGCTGGTTGGGACTAGCGGGAGAGACCCAGTACTTC. Residues: CASSWLGLAGETQYF.